This T cell receptor (beta chain) was captured by sequencing in a study of blood T cell repertoires in COVID-19. The CDR3 sequence is 15 residues long. Trimming cost V 4 bases and J 4 bases, with 17 bases left between them. Germline CDR1 SGHNT, CDR2 YYREEE (reference sequence). TCRdb keeps only in-frame clones here, not all; method: immunoSEQ multiplex PCR. The sample lists around 71,000 clones, just under 85% occurring once. This clonotype originated in a man aged 65 to 85 with acute or convalescent COVID-19. The chain couples TRBV5-4 to TRBJ1-1, with D possibly TRBD1 on 6 matching bases. Sequencing used peripheral blood. The CDR3 region has the DNA TGTGCCAGCAGCCCCCGAAAGGGGGAGGGCACTGAAGCTTTCTTT. This encodes CASSPRKGEGTEAFF.